Only a few counts were recorded for the clone carrying this TCR beta chain. Its antigen is still unknown. The CDR3 sequence is 13 residues long. The germline V and J ends were trimmed by 7 bases and 2 bases, with 12 bases remaining between them. Germline V gene data show CDR1 as SQVTM and CDR2 as ANQGSEA. This specimen comes from a study of identical twins. TCRdb fed the 5' RACE reads into MiXCR, producing one record per CDR3 protein. Here the sample spans about 210,000 distinct CDR3 sequences, less than 10% being singletons. Overall study results and limits: Within beta out-of-frame sequences, the excess sharing observed between twins was weaker.

What was sequenced was memory (CD45RO+) T cells sorted from blood. This clonotype originated in a woman aged 18-29 years in good health. V usage is TRBV29-1 and J usage is TRBJ2-1, with a possible D match to TRBD2 (6 bases). DNA of the CDR3: TGCAGCGCCAGCGGGCAGGCCTACAATGAGCAGTTCTTC. It yields the protein CSASGQAYNEQFF.